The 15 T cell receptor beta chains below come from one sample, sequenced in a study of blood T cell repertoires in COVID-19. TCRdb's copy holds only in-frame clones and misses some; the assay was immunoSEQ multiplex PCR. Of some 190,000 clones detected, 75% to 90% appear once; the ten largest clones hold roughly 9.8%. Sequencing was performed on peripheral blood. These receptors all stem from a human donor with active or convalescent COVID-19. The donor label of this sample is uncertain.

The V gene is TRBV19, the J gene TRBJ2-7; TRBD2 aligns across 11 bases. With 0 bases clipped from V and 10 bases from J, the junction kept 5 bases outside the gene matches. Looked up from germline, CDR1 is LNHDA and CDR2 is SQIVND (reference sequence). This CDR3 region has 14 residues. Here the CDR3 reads CASSIDPLAGGQYF. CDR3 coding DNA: TGTGCCAGTAGTATAGATCCTCTAGCGGGAGGACAGTACTTC.

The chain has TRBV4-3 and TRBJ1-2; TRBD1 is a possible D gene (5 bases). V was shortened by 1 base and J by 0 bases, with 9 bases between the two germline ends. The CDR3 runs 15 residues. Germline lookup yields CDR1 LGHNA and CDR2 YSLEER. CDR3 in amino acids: CASSQGTTANYGYTF. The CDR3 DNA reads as TGCGCCAGCAGCCAAGGGACAACAGCTAACTATGGCTACACCTTC.

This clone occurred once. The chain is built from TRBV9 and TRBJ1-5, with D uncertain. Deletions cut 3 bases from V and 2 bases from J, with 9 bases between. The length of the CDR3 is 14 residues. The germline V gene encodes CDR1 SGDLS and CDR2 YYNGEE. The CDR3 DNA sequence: TGTGCCAGCAGCGCCAGGAAGGGCAATCAGCCCCAGCATTTT. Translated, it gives CASSARKGNQPQHF.

The CDR3 nucleotides are TGTGCCACCAGCAGACTGACAGACACTGAAGCTTTCTTT. It translates to CATSRLTDTEAFF. This chain connects TRBV15 to TRBJ1-1; a weak D match, TRBD1 (5 bases). This CDR3 contains 13 residues. Trimming removed 2 bases at V and 3 bases at J, with 7 bases between. Germline-derived CDR1 and CDR2 are LNHNV and YYDKDF (reference sequence).

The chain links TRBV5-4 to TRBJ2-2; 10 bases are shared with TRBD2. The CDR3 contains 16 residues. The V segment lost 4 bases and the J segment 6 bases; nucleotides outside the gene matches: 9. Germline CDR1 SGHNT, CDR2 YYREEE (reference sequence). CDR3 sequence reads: CASSVSSGGASGELFF. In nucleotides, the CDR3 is TGTGCCAGCAGCGTATCTAGCGGGGGTGCTTCCGGGGAGCTGTTTTTT.

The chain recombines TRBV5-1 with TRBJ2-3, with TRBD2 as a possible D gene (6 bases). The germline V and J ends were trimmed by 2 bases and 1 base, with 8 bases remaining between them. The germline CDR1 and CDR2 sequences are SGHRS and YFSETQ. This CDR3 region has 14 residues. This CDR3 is CASSLGEGTDTQYF. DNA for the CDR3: TGCGCCAGCAGCTTAGGGGAGGGCACAGATACGCAGTATTTT.

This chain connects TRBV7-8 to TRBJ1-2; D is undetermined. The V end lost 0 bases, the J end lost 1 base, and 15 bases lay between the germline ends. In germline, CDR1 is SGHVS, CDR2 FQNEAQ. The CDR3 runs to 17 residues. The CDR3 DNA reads TGTGCCAGCAGCTTAGCTAGCGCAGGAATACTTAACTATGGCTACACCTTC. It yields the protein CASSLASAGILNYGYTF.

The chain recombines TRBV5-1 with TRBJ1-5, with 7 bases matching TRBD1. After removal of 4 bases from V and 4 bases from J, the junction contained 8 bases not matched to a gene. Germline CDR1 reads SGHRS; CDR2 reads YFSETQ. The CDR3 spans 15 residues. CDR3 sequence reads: CASSRGTERNQPQHF. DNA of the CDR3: TGCGCCAGCAGCAGGGGGACAGAAAGAAATCAGCCCCAGCATTTT.

The DNA of the CDR3 is TGCGCCAGCAGCCCGGAGGGGCAGTCGTTCCGCTACACCTTC. As protein: CASSPEGQSFRYTF. V is TRBV5-1 and J is TRBJ1-2; D perhaps matches TRBD1 (5 bases). The CDR3 extends over 14 amino acids. Germline V CDR1 and CDR2: SGHRS, YFSETQ. V was pared by 4 bases and J by 9 bases, with 19 bases between.

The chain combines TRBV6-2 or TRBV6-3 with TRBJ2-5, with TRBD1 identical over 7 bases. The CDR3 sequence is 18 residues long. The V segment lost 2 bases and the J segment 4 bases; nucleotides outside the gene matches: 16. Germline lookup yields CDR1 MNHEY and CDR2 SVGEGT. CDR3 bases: TGTGCCAGCAGTTACCCCCTTAAGGCAGGGGGTTTTTCAGAGACCCAGTACTTC. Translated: CASSYPLKAGGFSETQYF.

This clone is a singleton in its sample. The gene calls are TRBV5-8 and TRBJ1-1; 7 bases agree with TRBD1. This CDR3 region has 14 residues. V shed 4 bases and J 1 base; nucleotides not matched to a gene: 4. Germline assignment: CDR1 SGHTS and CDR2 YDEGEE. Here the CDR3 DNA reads TGTGCCAGCAGCCCGGGACAGACGAACACTGAAGCTTTCTTT. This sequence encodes CASSPGQTNTEAFF.

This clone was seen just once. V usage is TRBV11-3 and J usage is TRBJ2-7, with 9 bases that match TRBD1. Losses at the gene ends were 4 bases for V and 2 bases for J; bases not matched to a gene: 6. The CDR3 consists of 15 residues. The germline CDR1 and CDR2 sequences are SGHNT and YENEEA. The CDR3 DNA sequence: TGTGCCAGCAGCTCCCAAGGACAGGGGACCTACGAGCAGTACTTC. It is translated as CASSSQGQGTYEQYF.

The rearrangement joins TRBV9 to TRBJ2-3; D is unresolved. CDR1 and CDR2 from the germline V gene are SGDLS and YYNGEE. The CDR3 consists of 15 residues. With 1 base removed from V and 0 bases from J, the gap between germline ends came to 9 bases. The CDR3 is CASSVSARSTDTQYF. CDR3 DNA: TGTGCCAGCAGCGTAAGTGCCAGAAGCACAGATACGCAGTATTTT.

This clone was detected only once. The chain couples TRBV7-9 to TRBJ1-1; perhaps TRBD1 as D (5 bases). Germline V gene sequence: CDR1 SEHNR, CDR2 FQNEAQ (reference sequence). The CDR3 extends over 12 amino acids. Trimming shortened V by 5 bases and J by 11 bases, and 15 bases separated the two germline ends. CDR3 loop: CASSRGTLTAFF. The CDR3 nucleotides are TGTGCCAGCAGCCGGGGGACTTTAACGGCTTTCTTT.

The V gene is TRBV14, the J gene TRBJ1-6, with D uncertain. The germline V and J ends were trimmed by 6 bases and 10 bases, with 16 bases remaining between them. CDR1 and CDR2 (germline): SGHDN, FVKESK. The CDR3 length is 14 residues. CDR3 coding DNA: TGTGCCAGCAGATGGAGAGAAGGAACCTCACCCCTCCACTTT. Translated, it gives CASRWREGTSPLHF.